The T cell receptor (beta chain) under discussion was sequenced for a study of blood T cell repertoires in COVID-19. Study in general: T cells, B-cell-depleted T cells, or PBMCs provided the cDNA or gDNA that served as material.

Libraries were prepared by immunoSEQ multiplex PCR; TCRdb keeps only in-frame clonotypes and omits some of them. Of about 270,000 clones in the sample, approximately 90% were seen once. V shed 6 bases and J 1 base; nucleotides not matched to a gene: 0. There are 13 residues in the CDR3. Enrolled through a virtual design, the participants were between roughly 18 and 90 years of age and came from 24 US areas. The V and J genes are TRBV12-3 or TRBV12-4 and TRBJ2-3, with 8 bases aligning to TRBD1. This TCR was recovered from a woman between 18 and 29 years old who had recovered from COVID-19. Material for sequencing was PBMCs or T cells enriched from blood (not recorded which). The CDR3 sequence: CASRTGGTDTQYF. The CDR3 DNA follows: TGTGCCAGCAGGACAGGGGGCACAGATACGCAGTATTTT.